This TCR beta chain was recovered during a study of blood T cell repertoires in COVID-19. Study-wide background: COVID-19 samples collected from the United States, Italy and Spain covered acute and convalescent phases.

Trimming left V 5 bases short and J 2 bases short, with 19 bases between. CDR1 and CDR2 (germline): MNHEY, SMNVEV (reference sequence). The CDR3 is 17 residues long. The table came from immunoSEQ multiplex PCR; TCRdb's copy has only in-frame clones and leaves some out. In the table there are about 220,000 clones, around 88% of which are singletons. Sequencing was done on a sample of PBMCs or T cells enriched from blood (not recorded which). This TCR came from a woman aged 35 to 49 with acute COVID-19. The chain employs TRBV27 and TRBJ1-5; possible D gene TRBD1, 5 bases. CDR3 sequence reads: CASSLTGGTLGNQPQHF. The CDR3 DNA reads as TGTGCCAGCAGTCTCACCGGGGGAACCCTGGGCAATCAGCCCCAGCATTTT.